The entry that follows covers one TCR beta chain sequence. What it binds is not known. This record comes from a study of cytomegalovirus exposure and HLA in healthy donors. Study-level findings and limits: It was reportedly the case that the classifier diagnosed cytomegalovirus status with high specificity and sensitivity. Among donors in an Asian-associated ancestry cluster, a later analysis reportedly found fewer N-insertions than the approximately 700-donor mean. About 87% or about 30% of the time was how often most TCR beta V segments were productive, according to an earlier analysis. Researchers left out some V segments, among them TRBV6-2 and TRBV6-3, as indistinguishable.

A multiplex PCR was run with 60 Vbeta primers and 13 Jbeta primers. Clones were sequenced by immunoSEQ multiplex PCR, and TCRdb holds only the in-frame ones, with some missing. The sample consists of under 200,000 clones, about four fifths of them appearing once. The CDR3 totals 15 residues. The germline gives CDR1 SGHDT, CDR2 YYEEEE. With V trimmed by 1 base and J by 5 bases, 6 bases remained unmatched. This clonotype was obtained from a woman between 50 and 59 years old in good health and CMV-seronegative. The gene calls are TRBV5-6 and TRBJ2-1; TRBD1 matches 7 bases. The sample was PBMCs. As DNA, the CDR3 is TGTGCCAGCAGCTTGTTAGGAGACAGGGACAATGAGCAGTTCTTC. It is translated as CASSLLGDRDNEQFF.